The text below deals with one T cell receptor (beta chain). Trimming took 11 bases from V and 5 from J, leaving 18 bases between them. This CDR3 has 13 amino acids. Germline V gene data show CDR1 as MDHEN and CDR2 as SYDVKM. Only in-frame clones appear in the TCRdb table, and some are missing; sequencing was by immunoSEQ multiplex PCR. The table records a few million clones, approximately 90% of them present only once. The data stem from a study of shared clonotypes between healthy human individuals. The chain uses TRBV28 and TRBJ1-1; tentatively, D is TRBD1 (5 bases). The sequence came from a man between 18 and 29 years old in good health. Material: naive CD4+ T cells sorted from blood. The subset is: CD45RA+ positively selected. The CDR3 nucleotides are TGTGCCGCGGGGGGGAGGGTGAGGACTGAAGCTTTCTTT. Translated: CAAGGRVRTEAFF.